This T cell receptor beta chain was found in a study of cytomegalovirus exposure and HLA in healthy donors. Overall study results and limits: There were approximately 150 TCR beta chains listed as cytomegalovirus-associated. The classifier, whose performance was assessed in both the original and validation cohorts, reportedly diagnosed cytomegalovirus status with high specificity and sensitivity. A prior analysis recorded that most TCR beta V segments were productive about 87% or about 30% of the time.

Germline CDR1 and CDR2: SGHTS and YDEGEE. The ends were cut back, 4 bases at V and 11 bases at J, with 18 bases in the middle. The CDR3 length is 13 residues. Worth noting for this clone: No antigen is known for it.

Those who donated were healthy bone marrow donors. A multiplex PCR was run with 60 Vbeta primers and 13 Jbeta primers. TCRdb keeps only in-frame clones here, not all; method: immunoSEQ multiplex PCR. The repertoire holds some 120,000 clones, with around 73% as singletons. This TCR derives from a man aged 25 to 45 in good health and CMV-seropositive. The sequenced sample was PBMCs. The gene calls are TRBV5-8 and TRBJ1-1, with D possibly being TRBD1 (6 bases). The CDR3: CASSPTGSNSAFF. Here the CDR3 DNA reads TGTGCCAGCAGCCCGACAGGTTCGAATTCGGCTTTCTTT.